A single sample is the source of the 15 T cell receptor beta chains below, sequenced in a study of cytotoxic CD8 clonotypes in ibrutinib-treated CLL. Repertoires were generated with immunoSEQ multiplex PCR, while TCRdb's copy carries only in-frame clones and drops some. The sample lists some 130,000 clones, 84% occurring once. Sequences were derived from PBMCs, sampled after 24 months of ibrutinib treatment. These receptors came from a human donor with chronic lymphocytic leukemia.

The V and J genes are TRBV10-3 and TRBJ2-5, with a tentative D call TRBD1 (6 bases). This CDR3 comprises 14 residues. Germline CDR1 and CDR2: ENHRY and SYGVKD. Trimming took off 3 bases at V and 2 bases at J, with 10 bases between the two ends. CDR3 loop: CAISEGQGQETQYF. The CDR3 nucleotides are TGTGCCATCAGTGAAGGTCAGGGGCAAGAGACCCAGTACTTC.

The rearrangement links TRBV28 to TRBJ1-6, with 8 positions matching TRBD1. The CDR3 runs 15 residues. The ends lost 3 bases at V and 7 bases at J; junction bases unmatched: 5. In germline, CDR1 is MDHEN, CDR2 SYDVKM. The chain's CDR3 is CASSFQGARNSPLHF. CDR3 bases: TGTGCCAGCAGTTTCCAGGGGGCGCGGAATTCACCCCTCCACTTT.

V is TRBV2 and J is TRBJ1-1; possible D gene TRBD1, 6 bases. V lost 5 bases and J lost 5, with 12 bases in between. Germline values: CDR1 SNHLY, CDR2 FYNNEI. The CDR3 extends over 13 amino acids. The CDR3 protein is CASSRQGLTEAFF. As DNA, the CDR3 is TGTGCCAGCAGTAGGCAGGGGTTGACTGAAGCTTTCTTT.

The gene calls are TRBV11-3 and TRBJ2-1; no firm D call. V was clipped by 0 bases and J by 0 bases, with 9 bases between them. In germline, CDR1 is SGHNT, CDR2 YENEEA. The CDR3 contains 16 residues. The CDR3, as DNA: TGTGCCAGCAGCTTAGATCGGGCACGCTCCTACAATGAGCAGTTCTTC. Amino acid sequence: CASSLDRARSYNEQFF.

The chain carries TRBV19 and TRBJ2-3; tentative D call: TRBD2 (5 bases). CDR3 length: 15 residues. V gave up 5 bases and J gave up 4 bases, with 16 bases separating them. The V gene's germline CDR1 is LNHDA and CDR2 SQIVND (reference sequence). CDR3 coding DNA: TGTGCCAGTAGTTCCCCCAACATGGGAGCAGATACGCAGTATTTT. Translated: CASSSPNMGADTQYF.

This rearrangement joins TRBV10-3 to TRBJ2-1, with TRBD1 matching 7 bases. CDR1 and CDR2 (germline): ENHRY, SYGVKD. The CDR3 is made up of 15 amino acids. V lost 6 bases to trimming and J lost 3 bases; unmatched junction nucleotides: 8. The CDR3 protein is CAIRPQGTNYNEQFF. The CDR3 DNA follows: TGTGCCATCAGGCCACAGGGGACAAACTACAATGAGCAGTTCTTC.

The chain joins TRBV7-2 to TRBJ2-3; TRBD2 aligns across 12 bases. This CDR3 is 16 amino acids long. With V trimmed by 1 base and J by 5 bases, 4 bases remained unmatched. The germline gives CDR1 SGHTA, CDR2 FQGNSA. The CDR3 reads CASSLVGLAGRDTQYF. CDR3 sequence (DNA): TGTGCCAGCAGCTTAGTGGGACTAGCGGGCAGAGATACGCAGTATTTT. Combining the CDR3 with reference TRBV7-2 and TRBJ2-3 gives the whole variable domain GAGVSQSPSNKVTEKGKDVELRCDPISGHTALYWYRQSLGQGLEFLIYFQGNSAPDKSGLPSDRFSAERTGGSVSTLTIQRTQQEDSAVYLCASSLVGLAGRDTQYFGPGTRLTVL.

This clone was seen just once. The CDR3 nucleotides are TGTGCCAGCAGTGAACCGGGTGGACTGATGTCCTATGGCTACACCTTC. Translating gives CASSEPGGLMSYGYTF. The V and J genes are TRBV6-1 and TRBJ1-2; no clear D gene. The CDR3 extends over 16 amino acids. Between the trimmed V and J ends, which lost 2 bases and 4 bases, there was a span of 17 bases. The germline gives CDR1 MNHNS, CDR2 SASEGT.

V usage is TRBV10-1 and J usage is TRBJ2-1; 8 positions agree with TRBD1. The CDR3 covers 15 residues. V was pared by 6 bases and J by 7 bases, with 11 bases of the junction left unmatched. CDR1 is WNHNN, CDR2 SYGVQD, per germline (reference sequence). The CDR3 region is CASSKRTGKRNEQFF. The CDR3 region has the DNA TGCGCCAGCAGCAAACGGACAGGGAAAAGGAATGAGCAGTTCTTC.

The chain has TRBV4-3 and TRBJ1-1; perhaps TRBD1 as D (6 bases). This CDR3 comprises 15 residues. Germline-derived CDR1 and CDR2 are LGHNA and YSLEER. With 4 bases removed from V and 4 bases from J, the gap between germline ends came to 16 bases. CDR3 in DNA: TGCGCCAGCAGCCTAGAACAGGGAAGGGGCACTGAAGCTTTCTTT. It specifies CASSLEQGRGTEAFF.

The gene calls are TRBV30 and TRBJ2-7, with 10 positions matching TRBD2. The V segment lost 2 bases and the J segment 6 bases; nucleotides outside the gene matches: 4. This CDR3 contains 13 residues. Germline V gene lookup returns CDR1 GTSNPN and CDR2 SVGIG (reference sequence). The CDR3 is CAWSPGLAREQYF. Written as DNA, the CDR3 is TGTGCCTGGAGTCCGGGACTAGCGCGCGAGCAGTACTTC.

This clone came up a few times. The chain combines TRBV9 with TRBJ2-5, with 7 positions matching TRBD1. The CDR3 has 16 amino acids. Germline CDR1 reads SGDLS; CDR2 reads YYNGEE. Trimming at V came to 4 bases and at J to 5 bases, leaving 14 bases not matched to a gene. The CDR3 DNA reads TGTGCCAGCAGCATCGGGGACAGCTTGGGCGGGGAGACCCAGTACTTC. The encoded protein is CASSIGDSLGGETQYF. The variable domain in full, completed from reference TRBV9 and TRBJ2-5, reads DSGVTQTPKHLITATGQRVTLRCSPRSGDLSVYWYQQSLDQGLQFLIQYYNGEERAKGNILERFSAQQFPDLHSELNLSSLELGDSALYFCASSIGDSLGGETQYFGPGTRLLVL.

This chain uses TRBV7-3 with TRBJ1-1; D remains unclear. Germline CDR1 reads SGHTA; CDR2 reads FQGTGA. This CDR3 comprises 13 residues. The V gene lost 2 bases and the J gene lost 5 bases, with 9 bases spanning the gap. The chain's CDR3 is CASSLFWGTEAFF. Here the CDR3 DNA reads TGTGCCAGCAGCTTATTCTGGGGAACTGAAGCTTTCTTT. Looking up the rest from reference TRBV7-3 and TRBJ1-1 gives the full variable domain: GAGVSQTPSNKVTEKGKYVELRCDPISGHTALYWYRQSLGQGPEFLIYFQGTGAADDSGLPNDRFFAVRPEGSVSTLKIQRTERGDSAVYLCASSLFWGTEAFFGQGTRLTVV.

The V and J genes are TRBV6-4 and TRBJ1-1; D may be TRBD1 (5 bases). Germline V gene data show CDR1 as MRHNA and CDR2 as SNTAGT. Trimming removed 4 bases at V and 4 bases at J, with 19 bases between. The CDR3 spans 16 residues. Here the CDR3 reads CASSGSPGTRITEAFF. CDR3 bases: TGTGCCAGCAGTGGGTCGCCCGGGACTAGGATCACTGAAGCTTTCTTT.

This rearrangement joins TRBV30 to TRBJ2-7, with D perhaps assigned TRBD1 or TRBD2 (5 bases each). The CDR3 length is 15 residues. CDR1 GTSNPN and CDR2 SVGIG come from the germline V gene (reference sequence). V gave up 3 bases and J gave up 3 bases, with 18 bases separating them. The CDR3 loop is CAWSTLTRGDYEQYF. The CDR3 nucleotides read TGTGCCTGGAGCACACTAACTAGAGGGGACTACGAGCAGTACTTC.